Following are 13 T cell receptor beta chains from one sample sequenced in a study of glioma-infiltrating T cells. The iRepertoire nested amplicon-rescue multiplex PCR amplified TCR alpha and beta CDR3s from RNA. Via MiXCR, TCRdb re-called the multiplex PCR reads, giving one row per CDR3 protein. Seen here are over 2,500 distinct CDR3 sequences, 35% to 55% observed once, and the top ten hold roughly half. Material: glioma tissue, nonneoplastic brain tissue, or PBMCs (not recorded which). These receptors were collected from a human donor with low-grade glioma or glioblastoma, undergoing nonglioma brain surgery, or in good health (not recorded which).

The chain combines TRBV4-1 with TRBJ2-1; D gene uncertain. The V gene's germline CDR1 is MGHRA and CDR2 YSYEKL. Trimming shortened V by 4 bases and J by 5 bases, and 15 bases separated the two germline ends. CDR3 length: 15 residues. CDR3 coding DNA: TGCGCCAGCAGCCTTCATTTGGCATCAAACAATGAGCAGTTCTTC. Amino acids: CASSLHLASNNEQFF.

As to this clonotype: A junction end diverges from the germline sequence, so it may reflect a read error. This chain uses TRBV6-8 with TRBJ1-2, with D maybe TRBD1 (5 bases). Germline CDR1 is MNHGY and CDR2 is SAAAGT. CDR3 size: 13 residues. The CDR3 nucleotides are TGTACCAGCAGTTACGGGAAAGGGGATGGCCACACCTTC. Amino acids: CTSSYGKGDGHTF.

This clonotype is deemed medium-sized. This chain's CDR3 is CASSLGRRAFF. The CDR3 region has the DNA TGTGCCAGCAGCTTAGGCCGGAGAGCTTTCTTT. This sequence joins TRBV7-9 and TRBJ1-1; no definite D call. The CDR3 spans 11 residues. Germline CDR1 reads SEHNR; CDR2 reads FQNEAQ (reference sequence). V was clipped by 1 base and J by 10 bases, with 7 bases between them.

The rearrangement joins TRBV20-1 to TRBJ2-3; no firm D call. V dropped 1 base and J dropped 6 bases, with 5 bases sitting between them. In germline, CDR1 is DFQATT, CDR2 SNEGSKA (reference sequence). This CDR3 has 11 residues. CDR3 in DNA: TGCAGTGCTAGAGGAATGGATACGCAGTATTTT. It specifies CSARGMDTQYF.

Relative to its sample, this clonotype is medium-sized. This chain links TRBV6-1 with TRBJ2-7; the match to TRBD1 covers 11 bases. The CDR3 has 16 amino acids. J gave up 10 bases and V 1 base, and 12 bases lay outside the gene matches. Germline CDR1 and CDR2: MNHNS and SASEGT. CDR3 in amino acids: CASSEDSGTGGKQQYF. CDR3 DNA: TGTGCCAGCAGTGAAGACTCCGGGACAGGGGGAAAGCAACAGTACTTC.

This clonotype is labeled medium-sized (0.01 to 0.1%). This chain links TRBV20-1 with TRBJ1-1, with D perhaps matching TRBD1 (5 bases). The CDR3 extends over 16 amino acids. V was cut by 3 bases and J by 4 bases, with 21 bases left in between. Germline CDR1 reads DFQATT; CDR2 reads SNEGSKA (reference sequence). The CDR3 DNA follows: TGCAGTGCTAGCGGGGTGGGGGGGGTAGGAGGCACTGAAGCTTTCTTT. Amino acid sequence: CSASGVGGVGGTEAFF.

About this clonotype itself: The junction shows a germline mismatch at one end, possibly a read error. The chain's CDR3 is CDSSYGTDASNQTKHF. In DNA form, the CDR3 reads TGTGACAGCAGTTACGGGACAGACGCGAGCAATCAGACCAAGCATTTT. The J gene is TRBJ1-5, the V gene TRBV6-2 or TRBV6-3; 7 positions agree with TRBD1. Germline V gene data show CDR1 as MNHEY and CDR2 as SVGEGT. This CDR3 spans 16 amino acids.

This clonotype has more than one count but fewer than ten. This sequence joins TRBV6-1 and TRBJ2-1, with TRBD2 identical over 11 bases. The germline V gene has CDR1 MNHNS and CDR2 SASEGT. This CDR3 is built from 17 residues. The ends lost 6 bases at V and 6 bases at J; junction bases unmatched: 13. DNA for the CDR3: TGTGCCAGCAGGCCCGGGACTAGCGGCATACCATCCAATGAGCAGTTCTTC. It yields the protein CASRPGTSGIPSNEQFF.

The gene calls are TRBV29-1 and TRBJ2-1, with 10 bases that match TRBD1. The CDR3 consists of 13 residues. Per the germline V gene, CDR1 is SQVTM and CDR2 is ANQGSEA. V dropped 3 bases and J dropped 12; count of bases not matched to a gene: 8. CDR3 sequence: CSVDRTGGGGQFF. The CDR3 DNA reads TGCAGCGTTGACCGGACAGGGGGTGGAGGGCAGTTCTTC.

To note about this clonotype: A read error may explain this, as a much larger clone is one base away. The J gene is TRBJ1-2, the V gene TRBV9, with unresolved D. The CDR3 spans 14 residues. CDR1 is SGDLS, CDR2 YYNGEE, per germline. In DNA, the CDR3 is TGTGCCAGCAGCGTAGACAACTCTAACCATGGCTACACCTTC. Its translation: CASSVDNSNHGYTF.

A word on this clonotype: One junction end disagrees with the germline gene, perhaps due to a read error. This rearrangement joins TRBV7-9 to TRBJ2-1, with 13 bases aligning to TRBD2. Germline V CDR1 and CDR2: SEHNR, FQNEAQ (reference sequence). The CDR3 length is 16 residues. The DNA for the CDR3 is TGTGCCAGCAGCTTATTAGGACTAGCGGGAGTAAATGAGGAGTTCTTC. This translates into CASSLLGLAGVNEEFF.

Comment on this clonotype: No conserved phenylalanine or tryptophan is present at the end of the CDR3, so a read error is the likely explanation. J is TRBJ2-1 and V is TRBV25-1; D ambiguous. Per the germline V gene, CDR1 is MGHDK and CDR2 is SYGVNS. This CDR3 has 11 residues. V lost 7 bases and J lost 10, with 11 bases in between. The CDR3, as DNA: TGTGCCAGCACCACAGTGGACGAGCAGTTCCTC. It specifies CASTTVDEQFL.

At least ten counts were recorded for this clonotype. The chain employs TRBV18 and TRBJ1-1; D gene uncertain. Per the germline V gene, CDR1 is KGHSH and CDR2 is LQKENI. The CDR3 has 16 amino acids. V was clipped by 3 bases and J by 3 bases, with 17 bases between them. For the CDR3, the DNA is TGTGCCAGCTCACCGCTGGAAAGTGGTGATGACACTGAAGCTTTCTTT. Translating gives CASSPLESGDDTEAFF.